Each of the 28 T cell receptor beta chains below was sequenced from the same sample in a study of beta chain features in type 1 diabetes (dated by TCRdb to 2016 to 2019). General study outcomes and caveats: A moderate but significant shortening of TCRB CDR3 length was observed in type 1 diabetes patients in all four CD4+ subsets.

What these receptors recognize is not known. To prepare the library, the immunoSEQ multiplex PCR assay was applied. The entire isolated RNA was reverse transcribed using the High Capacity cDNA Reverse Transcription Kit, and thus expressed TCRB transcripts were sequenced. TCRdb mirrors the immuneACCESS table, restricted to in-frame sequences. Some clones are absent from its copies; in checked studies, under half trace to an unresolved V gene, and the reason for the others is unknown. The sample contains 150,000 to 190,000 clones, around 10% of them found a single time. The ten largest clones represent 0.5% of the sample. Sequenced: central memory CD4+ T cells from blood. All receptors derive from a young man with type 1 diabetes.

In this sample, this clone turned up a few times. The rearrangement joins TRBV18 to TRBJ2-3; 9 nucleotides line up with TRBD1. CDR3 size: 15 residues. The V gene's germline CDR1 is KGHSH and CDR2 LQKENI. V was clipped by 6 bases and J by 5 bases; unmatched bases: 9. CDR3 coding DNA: TGTGCCAGCTCCCCCGCGGGACAGGGTGGAGATACGCAGTATTTT. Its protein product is CASSPAGQGGDTQYF.

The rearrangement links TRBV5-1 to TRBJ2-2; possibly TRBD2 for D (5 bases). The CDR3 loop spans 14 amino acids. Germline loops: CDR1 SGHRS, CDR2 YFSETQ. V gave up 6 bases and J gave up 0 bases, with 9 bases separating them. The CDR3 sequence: CASMTGTNTGELFF. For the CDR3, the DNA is TGCGCCAGCATGACGGGGACGAACACCGGGGAGCTGTTTTTT.

The CDR3 is CASRPDRYEQYF. CDR3 nucleotide sequence: TGTGCCAGCAGGCCCGACAGATACGAGCAGTACTTC. V and J are TRBV6-6 and TRBJ2-7; D is perhaps TRBD1 (5 bases). The germline CDR1 and CDR2 sequences are MNHNY and SVGAGI (reference sequence). V was shortened by 6 bases and J by 4 bases, with 10 bases between the two germline ends. The CDR3 totals 12 residues.

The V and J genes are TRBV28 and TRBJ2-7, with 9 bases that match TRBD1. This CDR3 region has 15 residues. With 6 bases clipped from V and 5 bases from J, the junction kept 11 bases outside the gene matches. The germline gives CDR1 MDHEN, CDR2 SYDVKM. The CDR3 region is CASRPGTGFRDEQYF. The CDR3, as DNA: TGTGCCAGCAGACCCGGGACAGGGTTTCGTGACGAGCAGTACTTC.

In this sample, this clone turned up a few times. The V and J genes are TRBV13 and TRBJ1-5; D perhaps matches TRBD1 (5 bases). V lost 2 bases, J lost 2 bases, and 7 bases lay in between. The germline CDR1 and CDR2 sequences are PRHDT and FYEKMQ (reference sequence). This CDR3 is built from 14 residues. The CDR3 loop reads CASSLRGGNQPQHF. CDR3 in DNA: TGTGCCAGCAGCTTAAGGGGTGGCAATCAGCCCCAGCATTTT.

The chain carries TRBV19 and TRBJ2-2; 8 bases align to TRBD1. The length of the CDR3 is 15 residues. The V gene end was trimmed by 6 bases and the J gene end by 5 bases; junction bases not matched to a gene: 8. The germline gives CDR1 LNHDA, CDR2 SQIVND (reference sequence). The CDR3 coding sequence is TGTGCCAGTAGATTTAAGACAGGGGTTACCGGGGAGCTGTTTTTT. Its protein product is CASRFKTGVTGELFF.

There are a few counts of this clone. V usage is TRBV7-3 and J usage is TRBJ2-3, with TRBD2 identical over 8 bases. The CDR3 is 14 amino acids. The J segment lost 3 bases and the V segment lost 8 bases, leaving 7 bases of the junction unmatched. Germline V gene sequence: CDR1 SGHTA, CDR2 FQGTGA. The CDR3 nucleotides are TGTGCCAGCCAGAGCGGGAGAGGGACAGATACGCAGTATTTT. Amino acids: CASQSGRGTDTQYF.

The DNA for the CDR3 is TGTGCCAGCTCACCGAACGGCTTGCGGGAGACCTACAATGAGCAGTTCTTC. It yields the protein CASSPNGLRETYNEQFF. The rearrangement links TRBV18 to TRBJ2-1, with TRBD2 matching 7 bases. With 3 bases clipped from V and 2 bases from J, the junction kept 10 bases outside the gene matches. CDR3 size: 17 residues. CDR1 KGHSH and CDR2 LQKENI come from the germline V gene.

The CDR3: CASSPGVAGDEQYF. CDR3 DNA: TGTGCCAGCAGCCCAGGAGTGGCAGGGGACGAGCAGTACTTC. The gene calls are TRBV9 and TRBJ2-7; the D gene is possibly TRBD1 (6 bases). CDR1 is SGDLS, CDR2 YYNGEE, per germline. The CDR3 runs to 14 residues. Trimming removed 4 bases at V and 5 bases at J, with 16 bases between.

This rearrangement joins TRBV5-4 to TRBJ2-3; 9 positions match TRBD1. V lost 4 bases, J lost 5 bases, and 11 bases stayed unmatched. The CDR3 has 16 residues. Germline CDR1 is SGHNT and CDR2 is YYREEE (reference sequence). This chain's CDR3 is CASSAVSGTGKDTQYF. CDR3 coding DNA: TGTGCCAGCAGCGCCGTGTCCGGGACAGGGAAAGATACGCAGTATTTT.

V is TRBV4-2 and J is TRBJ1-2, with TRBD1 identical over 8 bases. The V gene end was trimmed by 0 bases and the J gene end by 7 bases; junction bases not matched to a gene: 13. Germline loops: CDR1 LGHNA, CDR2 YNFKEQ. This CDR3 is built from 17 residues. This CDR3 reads CASSQDVGSGGSGGYTF. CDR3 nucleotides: TGTGCCAGCAGCCAAGATGTTGGTTCAGGGGGCTCCGGTGGCTACACCTTC.

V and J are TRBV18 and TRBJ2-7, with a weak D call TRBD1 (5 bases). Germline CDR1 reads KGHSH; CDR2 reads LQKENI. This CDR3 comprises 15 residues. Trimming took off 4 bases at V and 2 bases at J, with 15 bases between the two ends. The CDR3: CASSLGDGAPYEQYF. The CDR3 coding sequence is TGTGCCAGCTCACTTGGGGATGGGGCCCCCTACGAGCAGTACTTC.

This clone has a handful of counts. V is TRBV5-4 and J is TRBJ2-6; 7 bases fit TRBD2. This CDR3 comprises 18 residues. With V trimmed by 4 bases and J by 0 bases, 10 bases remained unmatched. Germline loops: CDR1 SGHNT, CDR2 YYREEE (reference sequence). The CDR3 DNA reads TGTGCCAGCAGCACGCCCGCGGGAGAAAGCTCTGGGGCCAACGTCCTGACTTTC. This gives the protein CASSTPAGESSGANVLTF.

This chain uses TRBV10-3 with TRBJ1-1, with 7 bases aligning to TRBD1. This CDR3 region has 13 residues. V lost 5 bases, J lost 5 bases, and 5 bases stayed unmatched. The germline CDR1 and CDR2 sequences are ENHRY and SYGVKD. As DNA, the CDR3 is TGTGCCATCAGTTTGACAGGGCGAACTGAAGCTTTCTTT. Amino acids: CAISLTGRTEAFF.

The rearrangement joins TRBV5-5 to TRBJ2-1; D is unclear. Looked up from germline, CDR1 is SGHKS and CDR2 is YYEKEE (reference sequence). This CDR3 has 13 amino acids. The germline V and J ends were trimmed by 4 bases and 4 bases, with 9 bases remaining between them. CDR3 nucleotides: TGTGCCAGCAGCCCCCTTGTATACAATGAGCAGTTCTTC. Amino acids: CASSPLVYNEQFF.

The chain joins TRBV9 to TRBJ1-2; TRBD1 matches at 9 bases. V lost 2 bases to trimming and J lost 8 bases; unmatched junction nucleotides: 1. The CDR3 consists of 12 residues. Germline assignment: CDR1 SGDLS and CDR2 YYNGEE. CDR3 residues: CASSVTGGGYTF. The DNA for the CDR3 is TGTGCCAGCAGCGTGACAGGGGGAGGCTACACCTTC.

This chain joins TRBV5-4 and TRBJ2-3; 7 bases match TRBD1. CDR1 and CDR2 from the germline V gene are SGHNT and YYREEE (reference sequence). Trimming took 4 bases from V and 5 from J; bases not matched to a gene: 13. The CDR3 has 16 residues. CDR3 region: CASSRPAGTAGDTQYF. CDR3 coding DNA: TGTGCCAGCAGCCGCCCCGCCGGGACAGCAGGAGATACGCAGTATTTT.

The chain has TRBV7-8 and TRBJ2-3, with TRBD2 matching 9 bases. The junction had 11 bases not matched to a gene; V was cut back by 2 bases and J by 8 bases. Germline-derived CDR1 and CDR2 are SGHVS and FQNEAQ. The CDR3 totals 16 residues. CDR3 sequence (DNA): TGTGCCAGCAGCTTATGGGCTAGCGGGGAGCGGGGTACGCAGTATTTT. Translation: CASSLWASGERGTQYF. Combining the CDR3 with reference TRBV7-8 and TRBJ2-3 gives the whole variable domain GAGVSQSPRYKVAKRGQDVALRCDPISGHVSLFWYQQALGQGPEFLTYFQNEAQLDKSGLPSDRFFAERPEGSVSTLKIQRTQQEDSAVYLCASSLWASGERGTQYFGPGTRLTVL.

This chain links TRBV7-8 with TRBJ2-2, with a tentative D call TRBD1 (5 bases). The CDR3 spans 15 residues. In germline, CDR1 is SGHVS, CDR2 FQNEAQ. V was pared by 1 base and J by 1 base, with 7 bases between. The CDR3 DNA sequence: TGTGCCAGCAGCTTAGGCAGGGTGAACACCGGGGAGCTGTTTTTT. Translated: CASSLGRVNTGELFF.

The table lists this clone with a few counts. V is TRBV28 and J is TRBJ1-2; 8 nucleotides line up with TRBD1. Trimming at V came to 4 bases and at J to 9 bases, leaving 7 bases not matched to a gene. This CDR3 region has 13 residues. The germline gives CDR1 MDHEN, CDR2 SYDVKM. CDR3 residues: CASSSPDRARYTF. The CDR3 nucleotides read TGTGCCAGCAGTTCCCCGGACAGGGCACGCTACACCTTC.

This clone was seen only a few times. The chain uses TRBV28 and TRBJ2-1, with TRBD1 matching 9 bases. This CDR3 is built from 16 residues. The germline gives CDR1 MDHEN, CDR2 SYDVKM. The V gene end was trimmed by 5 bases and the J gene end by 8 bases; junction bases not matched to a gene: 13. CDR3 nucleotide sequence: TGTGCCAGCAGTATCACAGGGGGCAGCGGGACGGATGAGCAGTTCTTC. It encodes CASSITGGSGTDEQFF.

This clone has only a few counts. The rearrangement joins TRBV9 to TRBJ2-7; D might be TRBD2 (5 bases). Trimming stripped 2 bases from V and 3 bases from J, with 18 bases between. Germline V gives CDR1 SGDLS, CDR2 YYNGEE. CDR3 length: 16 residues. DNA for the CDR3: TGTGCCAGCAGCGTGGGTGTAGGCGGGCAAAGCTACGAGCAGTACTTC. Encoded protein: CASSVGVGGQSYEQYF.

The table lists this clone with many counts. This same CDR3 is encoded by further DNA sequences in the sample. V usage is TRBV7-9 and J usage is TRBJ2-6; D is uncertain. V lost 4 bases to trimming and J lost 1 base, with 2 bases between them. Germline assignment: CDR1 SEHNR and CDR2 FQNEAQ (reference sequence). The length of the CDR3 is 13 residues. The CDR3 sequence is CASSSSGANVLTF. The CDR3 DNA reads TGTGCCAGCAGCTCGTCTGGGGCCAACGTCCTGACTTTC.

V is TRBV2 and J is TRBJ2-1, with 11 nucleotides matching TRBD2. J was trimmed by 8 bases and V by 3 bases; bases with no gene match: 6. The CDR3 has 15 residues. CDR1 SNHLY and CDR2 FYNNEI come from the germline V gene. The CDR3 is CASSEQTSGMDEQFF. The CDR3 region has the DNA TGTGCCAGCAGTGAGCAGACTAGCGGGATGGATGAGCAGTTCTTC.

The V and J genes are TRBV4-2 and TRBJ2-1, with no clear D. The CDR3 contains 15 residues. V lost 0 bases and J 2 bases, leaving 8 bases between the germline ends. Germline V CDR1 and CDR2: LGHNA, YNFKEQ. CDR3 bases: TGTGCCAGCAGCCAAGACAGATGGCCCTACAATGAGCAGTTCTTC. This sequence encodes CASSQDRWPYNEQFF.

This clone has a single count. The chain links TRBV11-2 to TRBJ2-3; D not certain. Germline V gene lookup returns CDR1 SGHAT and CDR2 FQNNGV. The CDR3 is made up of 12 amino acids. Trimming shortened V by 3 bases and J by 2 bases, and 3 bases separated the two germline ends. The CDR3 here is CASSFYTDTQYF. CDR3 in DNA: TGTGCCAGCAGCTTCTACACAGATACGCAGTATTTT.

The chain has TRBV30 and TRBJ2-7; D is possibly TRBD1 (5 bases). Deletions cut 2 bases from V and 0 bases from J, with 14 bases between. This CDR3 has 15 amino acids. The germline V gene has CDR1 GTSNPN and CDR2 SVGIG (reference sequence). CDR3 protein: CAWSTGRVTSYEQYF. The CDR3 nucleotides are TGTGCCTGGAGTACAGGCCGAGTCACCTCCTACGAGCAGTACTTC.

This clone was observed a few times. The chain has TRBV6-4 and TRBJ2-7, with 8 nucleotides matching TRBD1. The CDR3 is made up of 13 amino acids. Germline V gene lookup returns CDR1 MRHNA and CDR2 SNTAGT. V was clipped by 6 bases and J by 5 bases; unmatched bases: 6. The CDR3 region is CASSADRGHEQYF. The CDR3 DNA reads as TGTGCCAGCAGCGCAGACAGGGGACACGAGCAGTACTTC.